The T cell receptor beta chain described here comes from a study of blood T cell repertoires in COVID-19. Overall study: Sites across the United States, Italy and Spain contributed samples from acute and convalescent COVID-19. PBMCs, B-cell-depleted T cells, or T cells were the source of the cDNA or gDNA that made up the material.

Germline V lookup: CDR1 MNHEY, CDR2 SVGAGI. The CDR3 length is 15 residues. V gave up 0 bases and J gave up 10 bases, with 13 bases separating them. The table came from immunoSEQ multiplex PCR; TCRdb's copy has only in-frame clones and leaves some out. The sample contains 300,000 to 400,000 clones, about nine tenths of which appear only once. The chain employs TRBV6-5 and TRBJ1-6; unclear D gene. This TCR derives from a man between 60 and 75 years old who had recovered from COVID-19. Sequenced sample: PBMCs or T cells enriched from blood (not recorded which). This CDR3 reads CASSYSPHLGSPLHF. For the CDR3, the DNA is TGTGCCAGCAGTTACTCTCCCCATCTCGGGTCACCCCTCCACTTT.